This is a list of T cell receptor beta chains from one sample in a study of cytomegalovirus exposure and HLA in healthy donors. TCRdb's table, derived via immunoSEQ multiplex PCR, lists solely in-frame clones and lacks some. The sample has 150,000 to 200,000 clones, about 80% seen once. The sample was PBMCs. These receptor sequences come from a woman under 40 in good health and CMV-seronegative. The CDR3 runs from the conserved cysteine through the conserved F or W. The D gene is left open where the match is weak. Expanded clones get a size class; other rows say once, few or many, or leave the size out.

d_gene: TRBD2
abundance: NA
j_gene: TRBJ2-7
v_gene: TRBV15
CDR3nt: TGTGCCACCAGCAGAGATCGGACTAGCGGGAATCACGAGCAGTACTTC
CDR3aa: CATSRDRTSGNHEQYF

d_gene: TRBD2
abundance: NA
j_gene: TRBJ2-3
v_gene: TRBV5-1
CDR3nt: TGCGCCAGCCATAGCGGGGGGTCACATAGCACAGATACGCAGTATTTT
CDR3aa: CASHSGGSHSTDTQYF

d_gene: TRBD2
abundance: NA
j_gene: TRBJ2-1
v_gene: TRBV9
CDR3nt: TGTGCCAGCAGCGGACCTGGGGGAGGGTCCTACAATGAGCAGTTCTTC
CDR3aa: CASSGPGGGSYNEQFF

d_gene: NA
abundance: NA
j_gene: TRBJ2-5
v_gene: TRBV7-7
CDR3nt: TGTGCCAGCAGCTCCCTGGGAGGCCAAGAGACCCAGTACTTC
CDR3aa: CASSSLGGQETQYF

d_gene: NA
abundance: NA
j_gene: TRBJ2-7
v_gene: TRBV7-9
CDR3nt: TGTGCCAGCAGCTTCAGGGGTACCTACGAGCAGTACTTC
CDR3aa: CASSFRGTYEQYF

d_gene: NA
abundance: once
j_gene: TRBJ2-6
v_gene: TRBV2
CDR3nt: TGTGCCAGCATAGGAGGGGAGTTATCTGGGGCCAACGGCCTGACTTTC
CDR3aa: CASIGGELSGANGLTF

d_gene: NA
abundance: NA
j_gene: TRBJ1-5
v_gene: TRBV7-9
CDR3nt: TGTGCCAGCAGCTTAAGAGGTGGGGAGGGTCAGCCCCAGCATTTT
CDR3aa: CASSLRGGEGQPQHF

d_gene: NA
abundance: NA
j_gene: TRBJ1-1
v_gene: TRBV15
CDR3nt: TGTGCCACCAGCAGACATGTCGGGATCGCTGAAGCTTTCTTT
CDR3aa: CATSRHVGIAEAFF

d_gene: TRBD2
abundance: NA
j_gene: TRBJ2-4
v_gene: TRBV4-2
CDR3nt: TGTGCCAGCAGCCAAGTGGGGACTAGCGGGAGTGTAGCCAAAAACATTCAGTACTTC
CDR3aa: CASSQVGTSGSVAKNIQYF

d_gene: NA
abundance: NA
j_gene: TRBJ1-4
v_gene: TRBV18
CDR3nt: TGTGCCAGCTCACCTAAAGACAGGAGACCTAATGAAAAACTGTTTTTT
CDR3aa: CASSPKDRRPNEKLFF

d_gene: NA
abundance: NA
j_gene: TRBJ2-7
v_gene: TRBV28
CDR3nt: TGTGCCAGCAGTCTATCGGGAGTCTACGAGCAGTACTTC
CDR3aa: CASSLSGVYEQYF

d_gene: NA
abundance: NA
j_gene: TRBJ2-2
v_gene: TRBV28
CDR3nt: TGTGCCAGCAGTTCCGGGACATTCGTATCACCTACCACCGGGGAGCTGTTTTTT
CDR3aa: CASSSGTFVSPTTGELFF

d_gene: NA
abundance: NA
j_gene: TRBJ1-5
v_gene: TRBV6-1
CDR3nt: TGTGCCAGCAGGGGGAGGGGTGAACAGCCCCAGCATTTT
CDR3aa: CASRGRGEQPQHF

d_gene: NA
abundance: NA
j_gene: TRBJ2-7
v_gene: TRBV27
CDR3nt: TGTGCCAGCAGTTTTGGCGGGTATTCCTACGAGCAGTACTTC
CDR3aa: CASSFGGYSYEQYF

d_gene: NA
abundance: NA
j_gene: TRBJ2-1
v_gene: TRBV11-3
CDR3nt: TGTGCCAGCAGCTCCACTAGCAGTATTTTTCATGAGCAGTTCTTC
CDR3aa: CASSSTSSIFHEQFF

d_gene: NA
abundance: NA
j_gene: TRBJ2-7
v_gene: TRBV11-2
CDR3nt: TGTGCCAGCAGCTTACTAGGGGAAACGTACGAGCAGTACTTC
CDR3aa: CASSLLGETYEQYF

d_gene: TRBD2
abundance: NA
j_gene: TRBJ2-3
v_gene: TRBV9
CDR3nt: TGTGCCAGCAGCGTAAGCGGGAGAGGAACGGATACGCAGTATTTT
CDR3aa: CASSVSGRGTDTQYF

d_gene: TRBD1
abundance: NA
j_gene: TRBJ2-7
v_gene: TRBV27
CDR3nt: TGTGCCAGCAGTTACCTACAGGGGGCGTCGCACTTC
CDR3aa: CASSYLQGASHF

d_gene: NA
abundance: few
j_gene: TRBJ1-1
v_gene: TRBV7-3
CDR3nt: TGTGCCAGCAGCTCAACAGGGAGGAACACTGAAGCTTTCTTT
CDR3aa: CASSSTGRNTEAFF

d_gene: TRBD1
abundance: few
j_gene: TRBJ2-7
v_gene: TRBV18
CDR3nt: TGTGCCAGCTCACCATTAATCGTGACACCGGGACAGTCTACCTACGAGCAGTACTTC
CDR3aa: CASSPLIVTPGQSTYEQYF

d_gene: NA
abundance: NA
j_gene: TRBJ1-2
v_gene: TRBV28
CDR3nt: TGTGCCAGCAGTTCCAAACCTACTAACTATGGCTACACCTTC
CDR3aa: CASSSKPTNYGYTF

d_gene: NA
abundance: once
j_gene: TRBJ1-6
v_gene: TRBV10-1
CDR3nt: TGCGCCAGCAGTGTGGGGGGAGGCCCCTATAATTCACCCCTCCACTTT
CDR3aa: CASSVGGGPYNSPLHF

d_gene: NA
abundance: few
j_gene: TRBJ1-5
v_gene: TRBV27
CDR3nt: TGTGCCAGCAGACTGACAGGCCTTAGCAATCAGCCCCAGCATTTT
CDR3aa: CASRLTGLSNQPQHF

d_gene: TRBD2
abundance: NA
j_gene: TRBJ2-1
v_gene: TRBV7-9
CDR3nt: TGTGCCAGCAGCCAACCCGGGACTAGCGGAAACAATGAGCAGTTCTTC
CDR3aa: CASSQPGTSGNNEQFF

d_gene: NA
abundance: NA
j_gene: TRBJ2-1
v_gene: TRBV28
CDR3nt: TGTGCCAGCAGTTCTCAGACACAGGACAACAATGAGCAGTTCTTC
CDR3aa: CASSSQTQDNNEQFF

d_gene: NA
abundance: NA
j_gene: TRBJ2-3
v_gene: TRBV2
CDR3nt: TGTGCCAGCAGAGGGGGTAGGGGCACAGATACGCAGTATTTT
CDR3aa: CASRGGRGTDTQYF

d_gene: NA
abundance: NA
j_gene: TRBJ1-2
v_gene: TRBV7-3
CDR3nt: TGTGCCAGCAGCCTTGACAGCAACTATGGCTACACCTTC
CDR3aa: CASSLDSNYGYTF

d_gene: TRBD2
abundance: NA
j_gene: TRBJ2-1
v_gene: TRBV7-2
CDR3nt: TGTGCCAGCAGCCTATCTAGCGGGGGGCACCGTGGGAATGAGCAGTTCTTC
CDR3aa: CASSLSSGGHRGNEQFF

d_gene: TRBD1
abundance: NA
j_gene: TRBJ1-3
v_gene: TRBV5-1
CDR3nt: TGCGCCAGCAGCTCTGGGACAGGTGCTGGAAACACCATATATTTT
CDR3aa: CASSSGTGAGNTIYF

d_gene: TRBD1
abundance: NA
j_gene: TRBJ2-7
v_gene: TRBV29-1
CDR3nt: TGCAGCGTTGTTTGGGTCGTTGACAGGGACGAGCAGTACTTC
CDR3aa: CSVVWVVDRDEQYF

d_gene: TRBD2
abundance: NA
j_gene: TRBJ2-3
v_gene: TRBV4-1
CDR3nt: TGCGCCAGCAGCCAGATCGGGGCGGGGGTGGGAGATACGCAGTATTTT
CDR3aa: CASSQIGAGVGDTQYF

d_gene: NA
abundance: NA
j_gene: TRBJ2-6
v_gene: TRBV14
CDR3nt: TGTGCCAGCAGCCAGCAAACCGGGACTCTTCACTCTGGGGCCAACGTCCTGACTTTC
CDR3aa: CASSQQTGTLHSGANVLTF

d_gene: NA
abundance: NA
j_gene: TRBJ1-2
v_gene: TRBV5-6
CDR3nt: TGTGCCAGCAGCTTGGCCCTAGGGAAGGGGGGCTACACCTTC
CDR3aa: CASSLALGKGGYTF

d_gene: NA
abundance: NA
j_gene: TRBJ2-7
v_gene: TRBV7-9
CDR3nt: TGTGCCAGCAGCATAAACGGGTTTCCACCCTACGAGCAGTACTTC
CDR3aa: CASSINGFPPYEQYF

d_gene: TRBD1
abundance: NA
j_gene: TRBJ2-6
v_gene: TRBV30
CDR3nt: TGTGCCAGACAGGGGGCTGTCGCTAGGGCCAACGGCCTGACTTTC
CDR3aa: CARQGAVARANGLTF

d_gene: NA
abundance: NA
j_gene: TRBJ2-5
v_gene: TRBV4-1
CDR3nt: TGCGCCAGCAGCCAAGATTCAGCGACGCAGACCCAGTACTTC
CDR3aa: CASSQDSATQTQYF

d_gene: NA
abundance: NA
j_gene: TRBJ1-3
v_gene: TRBV14
CDR3nt: TGTGCCAGCAGCCCCGGGGGGCTCTCTGGAAACACCATATATTTT
CDR3aa: CASSPGGLSGNTIYF

d_gene: TRBD1
abundance: NA
j_gene: TRBJ1-2
v_gene: TRBV2
CDR3nt: TGTGCCAGCAGGGGGGGACAGGGGGTGCGTGGCTACACCTTC
CDR3aa: CASRGGQGVRGYTF

d_gene: TRBD1
abundance: NA
j_gene: TRBJ1-5
v_gene: TRBV28
CDR3nt: TGTGCCAGCAGTTTAACGCGGACAGGGTTGGATCAGCCCCAGCATTTT
CDR3aa: CASSLTRTGLDQPQHF

d_gene: TRBD2
abundance: NA
j_gene: TRBJ2-7
v_gene: TRBV27
CDR3nt: TGTGCCAGCAGTTTAGTTCCCAGCGGGAGCTCCTACGAGCAGTACTTC
CDR3aa: CASSLVPSGSSYEQYF

d_gene: NA
abundance: NA
j_gene: TRBJ2-4
v_gene: TRBV7-9
CDR3nt: TGTGCCAGCAGCTTAGTATCCTTCTCAGCCAAAAACATTCAGTACTTC
CDR3aa: CASSLVSFSAKNIQYF

d_gene: TRBD1
abundance: NA
j_gene: TRBJ2-7
v_gene: TRBV28
CDR3nt: TGTGCCAGCAGTGGAGCCGGGACAGGGTACTACGAGCAGTACTTC
CDR3aa: CASSGAGTGYYEQYF

d_gene: TRBD2
abundance: NA
j_gene: TRBJ2-7
v_gene: TRBV11-2
CDR3nt: TGTGCCAGCAGCCTGGGGGGAGGGTTTTTGTACGAGCAGTACTTC
CDR3aa: CASSLGGGFLYEQYF

d_gene: NA
abundance: NA
j_gene: TRBJ2-7
v_gene: TRBV28
CDR3nt: TGTGCCAGCAGTTTATCTGGACAGCTCTCCTACGAGCAGTACTTC
CDR3aa: CASSLSGQLSYEQYF

d_gene: NA
abundance: once
j_gene: TRBJ1-3
v_gene: TRBV6-4
CDR3nt: TGTACCAGCACTACCCTTCAGGGTCACACCATATATTTT
CDR3aa: CTSTTLQGHTIYF

d_gene: NA
abundance: NA
j_gene: TRBJ2-3
v_gene: TRBV27
CDR3nt: TGTGCCAGCAGGCAGGGCCCTCTTAGCACAGATACGCAGTATTTT
CDR3aa: CASRQGPLSTDTQYF

d_gene: TRBD1
abundance: NA
j_gene: TRBJ2-1
v_gene: TRBV27
CDR3nt: TGTGCCAGCAGGCGAACAGGGGGCGTCTACAATGAGCAGTTCTTC
CDR3aa: CASRRTGGVYNEQFF

d_gene: NA
abundance: NA
j_gene: TRBJ2-7
v_gene: TRBV19
CDR3nt: TGTGCCAGTAGTGGCGGGCCAGCTAACAACTACGAGCAGTACTTC
CDR3aa: CASSGGPANNYEQYF

d_gene: NA
abundance: NA
j_gene: TRBJ1-2
v_gene: TRBV30
CDR3nt: TGTGCCTGGGCCGATCTCCAGGGACTTGGCTACACCTTC
CDR3aa: CAWADLQGLGYTF

d_gene: NA
abundance: NA
j_gene: TRBJ1-1
v_gene: TRBV7-9
CDR3nt: TGTTCCAGCAGCTTCGACACGAACACTGAAGCTTTCTTT
CDR3aa: CSSSFDTNTEAFF

d_gene: NA
abundance: NA
j_gene: TRBJ1-4
v_gene: TRBV28
CDR3nt: TGTGCCAGCTCGAGGGATCGTAATGAAAAACTGTTTTTT
CDR3aa: CASSRDRNEKLFF

d_gene: NA
abundance: NA
j_gene: TRBJ1-5
v_gene: TRBV30
CDR3nt: TGTGCCTGGAGTGGTATGAATCCAGGCAATCAGCCCCAGCATTTT
CDR3aa: CAWSGMNPGNQPQHF

d_gene: TRBD1
abundance: NA
j_gene: TRBJ2-4
v_gene: TRBV19
CDR3nt: TGTGCCAGTAGTATAGGGGACAGAGAAAACATTCAGTACTTC
CDR3aa: CASSIGDRENIQYF

d_gene: TRBD1
abundance: NA
j_gene: TRBJ1-2
v_gene: TRBV7-2
CDR3nt: TGTGCCAGCAGCGCACGGACAGGGGCTAACTATGGCTACACCTTC
CDR3aa: CASSARTGANYGYTF

d_gene: NA
abundance: NA
j_gene: TRBJ1-1
v_gene: TRBV28
CDR3nt: TGTGCCAGCAGTCCACATTCAGGCGTTACTGAAGCTTTCTTT
CDR3aa: CASSPHSGVTEAFF

d_gene: NA
abundance: NA
j_gene: TRBJ1-5
v_gene: TRBV7-2
CDR3nt: TGTGCCAGCAGCTTAATACCAGGCGCCAATCAGCCCCAGCATTTT
CDR3aa: CASSLIPGANQPQHF